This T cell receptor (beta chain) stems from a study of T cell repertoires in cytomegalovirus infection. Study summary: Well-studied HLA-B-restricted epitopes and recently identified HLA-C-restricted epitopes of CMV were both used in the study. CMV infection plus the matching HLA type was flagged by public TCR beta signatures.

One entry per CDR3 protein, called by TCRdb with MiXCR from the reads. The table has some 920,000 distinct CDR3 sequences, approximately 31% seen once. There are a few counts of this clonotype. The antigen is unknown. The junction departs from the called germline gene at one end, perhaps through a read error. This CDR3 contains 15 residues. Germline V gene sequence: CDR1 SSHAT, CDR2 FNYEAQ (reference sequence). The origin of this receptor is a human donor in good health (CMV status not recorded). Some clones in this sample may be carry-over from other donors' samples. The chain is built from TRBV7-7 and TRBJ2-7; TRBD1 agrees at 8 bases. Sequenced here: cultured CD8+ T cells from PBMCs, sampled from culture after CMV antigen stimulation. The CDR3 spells CASSLAPGTGYEQYF. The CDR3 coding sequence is TGTGCTAGCAGCTTAGCTCCCGGGACAGGCTACGAGCAGTACTTC.